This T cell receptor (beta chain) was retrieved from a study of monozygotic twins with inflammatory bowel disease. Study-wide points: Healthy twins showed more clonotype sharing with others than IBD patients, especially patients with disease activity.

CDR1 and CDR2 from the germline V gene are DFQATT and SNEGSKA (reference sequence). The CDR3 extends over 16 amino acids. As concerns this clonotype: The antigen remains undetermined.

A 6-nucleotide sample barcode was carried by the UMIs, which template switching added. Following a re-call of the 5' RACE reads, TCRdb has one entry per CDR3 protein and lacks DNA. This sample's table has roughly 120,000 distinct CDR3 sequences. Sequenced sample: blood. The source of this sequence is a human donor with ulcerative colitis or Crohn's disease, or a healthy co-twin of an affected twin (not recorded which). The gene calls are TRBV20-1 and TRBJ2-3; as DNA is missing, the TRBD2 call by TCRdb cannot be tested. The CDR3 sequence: CSARSIAEGSTDTQYF.